The clone carrying this T cell receptor beta chain was detected a few times. The antigen is unknown. The germline gene is not matched at one end of the junction; a read error may be the cause. Germline CDR1 SGHAT, CDR2 FQNNGV. This CDR3 is built from 16 residues. A second PCR, run for about 7 to 11 cycles, used a sample-barcoded 5' primer plus a J-beta primer mix. Per-sample output comprised a minimum of 2.5 million paired-end reads containing CDR3. TCRdb called the 5' RACE reads again in MiXCR, with one record for every CDR3 protein. The data contain more than 500,000 distinct CDR3 sequences, about 29% of them singletons. The record originates from a study of blood T cells in healthy people across ages. General study points: When one million T cells were used, diversity estimates were thought to be underestimates.

These data were likewise used in another study, on T cells of mothers and their children. That work states: Healthy Caucasian mothers, a few in number, and their six children were the donors.

The V gene is TRBV11-2, the J gene TRBJ1-2; D ambiguous. The sample comprised blood. The TCR originated in a boy aged 2-9 years in good health. DNA for the CDR3: TGTGCCAGCAGCCTAGAAGACCCGCGCTGGGGCTATGGCTACACCTTC. Amino acid sequence: CASSLEDPRWGYGYTF.